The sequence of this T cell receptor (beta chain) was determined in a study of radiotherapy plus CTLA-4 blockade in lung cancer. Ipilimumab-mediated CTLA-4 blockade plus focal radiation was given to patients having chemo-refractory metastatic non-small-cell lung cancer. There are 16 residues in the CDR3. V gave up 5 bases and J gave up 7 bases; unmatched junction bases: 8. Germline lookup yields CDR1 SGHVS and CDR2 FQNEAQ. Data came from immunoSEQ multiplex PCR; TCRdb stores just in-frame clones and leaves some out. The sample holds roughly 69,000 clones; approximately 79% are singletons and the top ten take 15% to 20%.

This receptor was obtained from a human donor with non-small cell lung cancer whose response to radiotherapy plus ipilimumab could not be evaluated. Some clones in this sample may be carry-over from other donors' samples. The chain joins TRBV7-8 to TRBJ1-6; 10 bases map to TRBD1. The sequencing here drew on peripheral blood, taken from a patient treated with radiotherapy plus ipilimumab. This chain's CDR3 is CASSRRDRGSNSPLHF. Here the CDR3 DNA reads TGTGCCAGCAGCCGACGGGACAGGGGTTCCAATTCACCCCTCCACTTT.